One sample yielded the 12 T cell receptor beta chains listed below, sequenced in a study of a mutant IDH1 vaccine in newly diagnosed glioma. Method: immunoSEQ multiplex PCR; TCRdb's copy keeps in-frame clones and lacks some. In the table there are about 85,000 clones, over 85% of which are singletons. As for time point: week 47, end of study. One vaccine dose held 300 ug of mutant IDH1 20-mer peptide and came with topical imiquimod. No antigen has been identified for these receptors. Sequenced here: PBMCs, sampled from a glioma patient whose treatment included an IDH1 peptide vaccine. These TCRs come from a woman aged 50 to 65 with glioma.

This chain uses TRBV7-8 with TRBJ1-5; 8 positions agree with TRBD1. V lost 5 bases and J lost 1; bases outside the gene matches: 7. Germline-derived CDR1 and CDR2 are SGHVS and FQNEAQ. CDR3 length: 16 amino acids. The CDR3 sequence is CASSPRQGTSNQPQHF. For the CDR3, the DNA is TGTGCCAGCAGCCCAAGACAGGGGACGAGCAATCAGCCCCAGCATTTT.

Of note for this clone: Other nucleotide sequences from this sample produce the same CDR3. The CDR3 region is CASYGTPTYGKNIQYF. Here the CDR3 DNA reads TGTGCCAGTTATGGGACACCTACTTATGGCAAAAACATTCAGTACTTC. V and J are TRBV2 and TRBJ2-4; possible D gene TRBD1, 6 bases. V lost 9 bases and J lost 3, with 21 bases in between. CDR3 length: 16 residues. Germline V lookup: CDR1 SNHLY, CDR2 FYNNEI.

The DNA of the CDR3 is TGTGCCAGCAGCCCCCGACAGGGAAACGAGCAGTACTTC. Translating gives CASSPRQGNEQYF. The chain combines TRBV7-2 with TRBJ2-7; 7 bases are a match to TRBD1. The CDR3 is 13 amino acids. The V gene's germline CDR1 is SGHTA and CDR2 FQGNSA. Trimming at V came to 5 bases and at J to 5 bases, leaving 6 bases not matched to a gene.

V gene TRBV7-3 combines with J gene TRBJ2-5; TRBD1 or TRBD2 may be the D gene (5 bases each). Trimming removed 5 bases from V and 2 bases from J, with 9 bases in between. CDR1 is SGHTA, CDR2 FQGTGA, per germline. The length of the CDR3 is 13 residues. CDR3: CASSQGPQETQYF. The CDR3 DNA reads as TGTGCCAGCAGCCAGGGACCACAAGAGACCCAGTACTTC. The complete variable domain, with remaining parts taken from reference TRBV7-3 and TRBJ2-5, reads GAGVSQTPSNKVTEKGKYVELRCDPISGHTALYWYRQSLGQGPEFLIYFQGTGAADDSGLPNDRFFAVRPEGSVSTLKIQRTERGDSAVYLCASSQGPQETQYFGPGTRLLVL.

V usage is TRBV19 and J usage is TRBJ2-7, with 7 bases matching TRBD2. Germline V gene lookup returns CDR1 LNHDA and CDR2 SQIVND (reference sequence). The CDR3 loop spans 14 amino acids. V trimming: 1 base; J trimming: 3 bases; junction bases outside the gene matches: 3. This CDR3 is CASSIGDYHYEQYF. CDR3 DNA: TGTGCCAGTAGTATAGGGGACTACCACTACGAGCAGTACTTC.

This clone is a singleton in its sample. The gene calls are TRBV5-1 and TRBJ1-6; TRBD1 agrees at 7 bases. Germline V gene lookup returns CDR1 SGHRS and CDR2 YFSETQ. CDR3 length: 15 amino acids. J gave up 0 bases and V 3 bases, and 0 bases lay outside the gene matches. CDR3 sequence: CASSWDSSYNSPLHF. In DNA form, the CDR3 reads TGCGCCAGCAGCTGGGACAGCTCCTATAATTCACCCCTCCACTTT.

The chain couples TRBV9 to TRBJ2-5; D is tentatively TRBD1 or TRBD2 (5 bases each). Germline CDR1 and CDR2: SGDLS and YYNGEE. The CDR3 totals 14 residues. The germline V and J ends were trimmed by 0 bases and 5 bases, with 11 bases remaining between them. CDR3 sequence: CASSVGGSGETQYF. CDR3 in DNA: TGTGCCAGCAGCGTAGGAGGGTCAGGGGAGACCCAGTACTTC.

This clone has more than one count but fewer than ten. The identical CDR3 is also encoded by other nucleotide sequences in the sample. This rearrangement joins TRBV6-5 to TRBJ2-3; no reliable D call. Germline CDR1 and CDR2: MNHEY and SVGAGI. V dropped 0 bases and J dropped 2 bases, with 6 bases sitting between them. The CDR3 is made up of 14 amino acids. CDR3 sequence reads: CASSYSSHTDTQYF. The DNA for the CDR3 is TGTGCCAGCAGTTACTCCTCACACACAGATACGCAGTATTTT.

The CDR3 loop reads CASSEPVAPDRELFF. DNA for the CDR3: TGCGCCAGCAGTGAGCCGGTAGCACCGGACCGGGAGCTGTTTTTT. V and J are TRBV10-2 and TRBJ2-2; D remains unclear. The germline CDR1 and CDR2 sequences are WSHSY and SAAADI. Deletions cut 2 bases from V and 9 bases from J, with 16 bases between. This CDR3 region has 15 residues.

This clone was recorded once. This rearrangement joins TRBV10-3 to TRBJ1-6; 7 bases are shared with TRBD1. Germline CDR1 and CDR2: ENHRY and SYGVKD. The CDR3 is made up of 14 amino acids. J lost 4 bases, V lost 11 bases, and 8 bases had no gene match. DNA for the CDR3: TGTGCCGCGACACAGGGGATTTATAATTCACCCCTCCACTTT. It translates to CAATQGIYNSPLHF.

The genes are TRBV2 and TRBJ2-5; 13 positions agree with TRBD2. The better agreement between TRBJ2-7 and the DNA end casts doubt on the J call. The CDR3 is made up of 15 amino acids. Germline V gene lookup returns CDR1 SNHLY and CDR2 FYNNEI. Here the CDR3 DNA reads TGTGCCAGCAGTGGGGGACTAGCGGGGCCCTACGAGCAGTACTTC. Protein product: CASSGGLAGPYEQYF.

The J gene is TRBJ2-7, the V gene TRBV21-1; the table's D call TRBD1 went unverified against the DNA. TRBV21-1 is given as a pseudogene. This CDR3 is built from 18 residues. The CDR3 here is CASSKDTGISVLGYEQYF. DNA of the CDR3: TGTGCCAGCAGCAAAGACACAGGGATTTCCGTGTTAGGATACGAGCAGTACTTC.